This entry is about one T cell receptor (beta chain). This clonotype turned up a few times. Its target antigen remains unknown. No much larger clone exists at a distance of one base, and base qualities are not known. The data are from a study of T cell repertoires in cytomegalovirus infection (dated by TCRdb to the late 2010s). About the investigation overall: Donor HLA type was relevant to the analysis, because carriage of CMV infection together with the matching HLA type was indicated by public TCR beta signatures.

The reads were generated on an Illumina HiSeq 1500. Using fastp trimming at Q25 and MiXCR clonotype assembly, TCRdb reanalyzed the public sequencing data and kept in-frame beta chains. For every CDR3 protein sequence, its rows merge into one entry that carries the most common genes and DNA. In all, the sample holds roughly 310,000 distinct CDR3 sequences, and 17% of those were seen once. The ten largest clones take up about 12% of the sample. The germline V gene supplies CDR1 ENHRY and CDR2 SYGVKD. Trimming accounts for 6 bases at V and 2 bases at J, while the number of junction bases matched to no gene is 6. The CDR3, cysteine through phenylalanine, is 15 amino acids long. Only the CDR3 part of the read is kept: 45 bases, read in frame from the first base. What the authors observed across the whole study: The ex vivo response was dominated by HLA-C-restricted CMV-specific TCR beta clonotypes, and the single most frequent clonotype in two of eight donors was supplied by these HLA-C-restricted clonotypes. Carriers of CMV infection plus the relevant HLA type were discriminated by the cumulative frequency of public TCR beta family members in the study cohort and in an independent roughly 400-donor cohort.

The origin of this receptor is a human donor in good health (CMV status not recorded). Some clones in this sample may be carry-over from other donors' samples. Material for sequencing was PBMCs. The chain links TRBV10-3 with TRBJ2-7, with 11 bases in between that match TRBD1. The DNA sequence is given as TGTGCCATCAGACCGGGACAGGGGGGGCCCTACGAGCAGTACTTC. The resulting protein is CAIRPGQGGPYEQYF.